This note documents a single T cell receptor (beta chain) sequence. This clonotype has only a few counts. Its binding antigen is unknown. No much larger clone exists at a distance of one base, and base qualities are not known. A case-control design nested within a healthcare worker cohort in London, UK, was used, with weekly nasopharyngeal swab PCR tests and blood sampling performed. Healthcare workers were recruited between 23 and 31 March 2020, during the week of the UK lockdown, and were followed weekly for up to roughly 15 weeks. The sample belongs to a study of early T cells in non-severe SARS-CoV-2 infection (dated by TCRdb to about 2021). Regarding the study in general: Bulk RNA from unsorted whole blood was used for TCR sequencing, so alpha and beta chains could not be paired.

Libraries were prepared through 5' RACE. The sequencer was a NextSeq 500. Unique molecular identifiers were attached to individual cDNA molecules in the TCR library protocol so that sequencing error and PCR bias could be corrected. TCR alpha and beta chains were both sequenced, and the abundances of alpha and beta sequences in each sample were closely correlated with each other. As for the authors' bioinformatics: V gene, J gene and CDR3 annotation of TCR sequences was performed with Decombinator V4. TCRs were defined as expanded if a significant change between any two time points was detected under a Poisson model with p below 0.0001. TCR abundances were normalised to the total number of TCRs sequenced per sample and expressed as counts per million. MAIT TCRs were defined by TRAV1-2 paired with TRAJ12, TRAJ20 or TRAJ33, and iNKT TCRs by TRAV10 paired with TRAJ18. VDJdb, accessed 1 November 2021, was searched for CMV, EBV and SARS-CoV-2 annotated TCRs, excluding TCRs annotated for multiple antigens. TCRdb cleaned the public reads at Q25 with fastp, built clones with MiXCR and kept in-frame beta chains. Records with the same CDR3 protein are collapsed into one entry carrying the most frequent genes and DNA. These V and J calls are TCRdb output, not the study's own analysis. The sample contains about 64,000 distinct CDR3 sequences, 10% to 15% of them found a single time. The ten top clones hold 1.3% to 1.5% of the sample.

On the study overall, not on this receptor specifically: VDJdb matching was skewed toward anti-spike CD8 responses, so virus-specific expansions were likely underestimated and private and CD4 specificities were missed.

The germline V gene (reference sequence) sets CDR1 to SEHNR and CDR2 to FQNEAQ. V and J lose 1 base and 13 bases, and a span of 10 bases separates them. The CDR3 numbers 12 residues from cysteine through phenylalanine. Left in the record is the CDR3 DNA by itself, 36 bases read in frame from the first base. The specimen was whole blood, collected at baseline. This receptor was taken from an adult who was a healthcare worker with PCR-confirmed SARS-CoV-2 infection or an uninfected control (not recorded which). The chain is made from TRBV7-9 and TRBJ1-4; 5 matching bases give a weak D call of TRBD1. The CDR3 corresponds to CASSLDTGRLFF. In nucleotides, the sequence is TGTGCCAGCAGCTTAGATACAGGCAGACTGTTTTTT. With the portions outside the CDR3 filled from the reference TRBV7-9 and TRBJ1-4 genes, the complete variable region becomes DTGVSQNPRHKITKRGQNVTFRCDPISEHNRLYWYRQTLGQGPEFLTYFQNEAQLEKSRLLSDRFSAERPKGSFSTLEIQRTEQGDSAMYLCASSLDTGRLFFGSGTQLSVL.